Following are 25 T cell receptor beta chains from one sample sequenced in a study of blood T cell repertoires in COVID-19. TCRdb keeps only in-frame clones here, not all; method: immunoSEQ multiplex PCR. Here the sample spans approximately 250,000 clones, 80% to 95% being singletons. The specimen was PBMCs or T cells enriched from blood (not recorded which). These receptors were obtained from a man in his forties who had been exposed to COVID-19.

About this clone: In the same sample, other DNA sequences code for this CDR3. V gene TRBV18 combines with J gene TRBJ2-2, with D unclear. The CDR3 totals 13 residues. Germline values: CDR1 KGHSH, CDR2 LQKENI. Trimming took 2 bases from V and 2 from J, leaving 3 bases between them. The CDR3 loop is CASSPSNTGELFF. CDR3 nucleotide sequence: TGTGCCAGCTCACCATCAAACACCGGGGAGCTGTTTTTT.

This chain links TRBV7-3 with TRBJ2-1; tentatively, D is TRBD1 (6 bases). Deletions cut 5 bases from V and 2 bases from J, with 13 bases between. Germline V gene sequence: CDR1 SGHTA, CDR2 FQGTGA. The CDR3 is 15 residues long. The DNA of the CDR3 is TGTGCCAGCAGCCTAGGACAGAACCCCTACAATGAGCAGTTCTTC. Protein: CASSLGQNPYNEQFF.

The V gene is TRBV5-4, the J gene TRBJ2-1; D might be TRBD2 (6 bases). This CDR3 comprises 19 residues. Germline V gives CDR1 SGHNT, CDR2 YYREEE (reference sequence). The V and J ends lost 4 bases and 9 bases respectively, with 32 bases between them. CDR3 coding DNA: TGTGCCAGCAGCCAACACCGGGGGTTAGCGGTGCTGGGGTGGGTTGAGCAGTTCTTC. Amino acid sequence: CASSQHRGLAVLGWVEQFF.

The rearrangement links TRBV25-1 to TRBJ1-4, with D possibly being TRBD1 (5 bases). The CDR3 consists of 17 residues. V was cut by 0 bases and J by 4 bases, with 15 bases left in between. From germline, CDR1 is MGHDK and CDR2 SYGVNS. In DNA form, the CDR3 reads TGTGCCAGCAGTGAATATCGTGGGGCGGGAAATAATGAAAAACTGTTTTTT. Its translation is CASSEYRGAGNNEKLFF.

This clone appeared a single time. This chain joins TRBV21-1 and TRBJ2-3; the table gives TRBD2 as D, unverified against the DNA. TRBV21-1 is a listed pseudogene. CDR3 length: 20 residues. CDR3 sequence reads: CASSKSPASGSYGSTDTQYF. The CDR3 coding sequence is TGTGCCAGCAGCAAAAGTCCGGCTAGCGGGAGCTACGGCAGCACAGATACGCAGTATTTT.

The chain couples TRBV3-1 (or the pseudogene TRBV3-2) to TRBJ1-3; 10 positions agree with TRBD1. Germline loops: CDR1 LGHDT, CDR2 YNNKEL (reference sequence). The CDR3 consists of 17 residues. V was pared by 2 bases and J by 7 bases, with 11 bases of the junction left unmatched. In DNA, the CDR3 is TGTGCCAGCAGCCAAATACACAACCCGGGACAGGGGAACACCATATATTTT. Translation gives CASSQIHNPGQGNTIYF.

This clone was counted a single time. The chain joins TRBV27 to TRBJ2-7; 7 bases are shared with TRBD2. V dropped 6 bases and J dropped 0; count of bases not matched to a gene: 11. Germline-derived CDR1 and CDR2 are MNHEY and SMNVEV (reference sequence). This CDR3 region has 16 residues. Here the CDR3 reads CASSSVGEGLSYEQYF. In DNA form, the CDR3 reads TGTGCCAGCAGCTCGGTCGGGGAGGGACTCTCCTACGAGCAGTACTTC.

The chain links TRBV7-2 to TRBJ2-3; D unclear. V gave up 3 bases and J gave up 9 bases, with 10 bases separating them. The length of the CDR3 is 12 residues. Looked up from germline, CDR1 is SGHTA and CDR2 is FQGNSA. The CDR3 loop reads CASSFRRETQYF. The DNA for the CDR3 is TGTGCCAGCAGCTTTAGGAGAGAAACGCAGTATTTT.

CDR3 nucleotide sequence: TGTGCCACCAGCAGGGAACAGGGTATCGGCACAGATACGCAGTATTTT. Encoded protein: CATSREQGIGTDTQYF. The V gene is TRBV15, the J gene TRBJ2-3, with a weak D call TRBD1 (6 bases). The CDR3 is 16 amino acids. Germline V lookup: CDR1 LNHNV, CDR2 YYDKDF (reference sequence). The V end was cut by 3 bases, the J end by 1 base, with 14 bases between.

This clone was seen more than once but under ten times. The rearrangement uses TRBV9 and TRBJ2-3, with 10 bases fitting TRBD2. The CDR3 has 16 residues. Trimming cost V 0 bases and J 4 bases; bases outside gene matches: 5. The germline V gene encodes CDR1 SGDLS and CDR2 YYNGEE. The CDR3 coding sequence is TGTGCCAGCAGCGTAGAGGTTAGCGGGAGGTCAGATACGCAGTATTTT. Translation gives CASSVEVSGRSDTQYF.

The chain has TRBV19 and TRBJ1-4, with TRBD1 matching 11 bases. The J segment lost 7 bases and the V segment lost 10 bases, leaving 5 bases of the junction unmatched. This CDR3 has 13 residues. Germline V gene lookup returns CDR1 LNHDA and CDR2 SQIVND (reference sequence). The CDR3 DNA reads TGTGCCACCACGGACAGGGGGCGTGAAAAACTGTTTTTT. Translation: CATTDRGREKLFF. Full variable domain (outside the CDR3, taken from reference TRBV19 and TRBJ1-4): DGGITQSPKYLFRKEGQNVTLSCEQNLNHDAMYWYRQDPGQGLRLIYYSQIVNDFQKGDIAEGYSVSREKKESFPLTVTSAQKNPTAFYLCATTDRGREKLFFGSGTQLSVL.

The chain employs TRBV7-3 and TRBJ2-1; 9 bases agree with TRBD2. Germline CDR1 SGHTA, CDR2 FQGTGA. The V gene end was trimmed by 5 bases and the J gene end by 3 bases; junction bases not matched to a gene: 11. The CDR3 extends over 17 amino acids. The CDR3 nucleotides read TGTGCCAGCAGCCCCCATGGAGCTAGCGGGGACTACAATGAGCAGTTCTTC. Protein product: CASSPHGASGDYNEQFF.

The chain carries TRBV7-9 and TRBJ1-2, with D uncertain. The CDR3 contains 13 residues. Germline assignment: CDR1 SEHNR and CDR2 FQNEAQ (reference sequence). V dropped 5 bases and J dropped 8 bases, with 15 bases sitting between them. The CDR3 nucleotides are TGTGCCAGCAGCAACGGGATGGTTCAGGGCTACACCTTC. It codes for CASSNGMVQGYTF.

This chain uses TRBV2 with TRBJ1-3; TRBD1 aligns across 11 bases. CDR1 is SNHLY, CDR2 FYNNEI, per germline. The junction had 7 bases not matched to a gene; V was cut back by 6 bases and J by 0 bases. The CDR3 extends over 17 amino acids. CDR3 nucleotides: TGTGCCAGCAGGCGGACAGGGGGCCTTTTCTCTGGAAACACCATATATTTT. This translates into CASRRTGGLFSGNTIYF.

The chain combines TRBV6-1 with TRBJ2-2; D uncertain. The length of the CDR3 is 16 residues. The V gene lost 1 base and the J gene lost 6 bases, with 15 bases spanning the gap. Per the germline V gene, CDR1 is MNHNS and CDR2 is SASEGT. The CDR3 coding sequence is TGTGCCAGCAGTGAAGTGTACCCACTTGATGCCGGGGAGCTGTTTTTT. It is translated as CASSEVYPLDAGELFF.

The chain combines TRBV19 with TRBJ1-4, with TRBD1 identical over 8 bases. This CDR3 is 16 amino acids long. V was clipped by 10 bases and J by 4 bases; unmatched bases: 14. Looked up from germline, CDR1 is LNHDA and CDR2 is SQIVND (reference sequence). Here the CDR3 DNA reads TGTGCCACCAGACAGGGGCGGAAAGACCGTAATGAAAAACTGTTTTTT. This gives the protein CATRQGRKDRNEKLFF.

The chain uses TRBV5-1 and TRBJ2-1; the D gene is possibly TRBD2 (5 bases). Germline CDR1 and CDR2: SGHRS and YFSETQ. This CDR3 is 15 amino acids long. V was clipped by 1 base and J by 6 bases, with 14 bases between them. The CDR3 DNA reads TGCGCCAGCAGCTTGTTTTGGGAGCTGAGCAATGAGCAGTTCTTC. It specifies CASSLFWELSNEQFF.

Points on this clone: Other DNA sequences in the same sample also yield this CDR3. This chain links TRBV9 with TRBJ1-3; D ambiguous. V lost 0 bases, J lost 2 bases, and 6 bases lay in between. Germline V CDR1 and CDR2: SGDLS, YYNGEE. This CDR3 has 14 residues. CDR3 nucleotides: TGTGCCAGCAGCGTAGGCGGGACTGGAAACACCATATATTTT. This translates into CASSVGGTGNTIYF.

V gene TRBV5-5 combines with J gene TRBJ2-7; D gene unclear. Per germline, CDR1 SGHKS and CDR2 YYEKEE (reference sequence). V lost 4 bases, J lost 4 bases, and 6 bases lay in between. This CDR3 is 11 amino acids long. The CDR3 nucleotides read TGTGCCAGCAGCCGGTTGTACGAGCAGTACTTC. Amino acids: CASSRLYEQYF.

The chain uses TRBV7-9 and TRBJ2-1; possibly TRBD2 for D (5 bases). This CDR3 comprises 14 residues. Looked up from germline, CDR1 is SEHNR and CDR2 is FQNEAQ (reference sequence). The V and J ends lost 3 bases and 7 bases respectively, with 13 bases between them. The CDR3: CASSFPGRLNEQFF. CDR3 DNA sequence: TGTGCCAGCAGCTTCCCGGGGAGATTAAATGAGCAGTTCTTC.

The chain is built from TRBV7-2 and TRBJ1-1; no clear D gene. Germline loops: CDR1 SGHTA, CDR2 FQGNSA. The CDR3 contains 13 residues. V was trimmed by 1 base and J by 1 base, leaving 4 bases between them. CDR3 protein: CASSLVANTEAFF. Here the CDR3 DNA reads TGTGCCAGCAGCTTAGTGGCGAACACTGAAGCTTTCTTT.

The chain joins TRBV3-1 (or the pseudogene TRBV3-2) to TRBJ2-3, with TRBD2 as a possible D gene (5 bases). V was clipped by 0 bases and J by 2 bases, with 12 bases between them. Germline-derived CDR1 and CDR2 are LGHDT and YNNKEL (reference sequence). The CDR3 is 16 residues long. In nucleotides, the CDR3 is TGTGCCAGCAGCCAAGATCGGAGGAGGTCCACAGATACGCAGTATTTT. This sequence encodes CASSQDRRRSTDTQYF.

This clone was picked up a small number of times. The V and J genes are TRBV3-1 (or the pseudogene TRBV3-2) and TRBJ2-5, with 9 bases identical to TRBD2. Germline loops: CDR1 LGHDT, CDR2 YNNKEL (reference sequence). This CDR3 is 15 amino acids long. With 1 base clipped from V and 2 bases from J, the junction kept 2 bases outside the gene matches. CDR3 sequence: CASSQGLAVQETQYF. CDR3 coding DNA: TGTGCCAGCAGCCAAGGACTAGCGGTACAAGAGACCCAGTACTTC.

The J gene is TRBJ2-5, the V gene TRBV27; D possibly corresponds to TRBD1 (6 bases). The germline V and J ends were trimmed by 7 bases and 1 base, with 10 bases remaining between them. Germline CDR1 is MNHEY and CDR2 is SMNVEV (reference sequence). The length of the CDR3 is 13 residues. The CDR3 coding sequence is TGTGCCAGCAAACTGGACAGCCAAGAGACCCAGTACTTC. Amino acid sequence: CASKLDSQETQYF.

This chain links TRBV5-6 with TRBJ1-6; D may be TRBD1 (6 bases). This CDR3 has 14 amino acids. Germline values: CDR1 SGHDT, CDR2 YYEEEE. Trimming shortened V by 0 bases and J by 10 bases, and 11 bases separated the two germline ends. DNA of the CDR3: TGTGCCAGCAGCTTGGCAGGGGTTGGGTCACCCCTCCACTTT. Residues: CASSLAGVGSPLHF.